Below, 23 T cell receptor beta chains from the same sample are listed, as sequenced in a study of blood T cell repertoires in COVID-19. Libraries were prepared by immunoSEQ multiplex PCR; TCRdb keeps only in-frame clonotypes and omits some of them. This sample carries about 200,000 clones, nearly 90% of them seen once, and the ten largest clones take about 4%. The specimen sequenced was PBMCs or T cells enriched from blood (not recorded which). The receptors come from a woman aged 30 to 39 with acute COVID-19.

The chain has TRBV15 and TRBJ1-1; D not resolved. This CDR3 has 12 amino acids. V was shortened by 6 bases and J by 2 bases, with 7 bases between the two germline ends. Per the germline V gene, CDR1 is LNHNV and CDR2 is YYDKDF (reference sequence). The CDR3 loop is CATSRRNTEAFF. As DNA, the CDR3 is TGTGCCACCAGTAGGAGAAACACTGAAGCTTTCTTT.

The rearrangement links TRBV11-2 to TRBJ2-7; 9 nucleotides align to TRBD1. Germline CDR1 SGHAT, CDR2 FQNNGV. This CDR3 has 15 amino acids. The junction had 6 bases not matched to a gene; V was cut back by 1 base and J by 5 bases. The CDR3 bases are TGTGCCAGCAGCTTAGTGGGACAGGGTGGCCACGAGCAGTACTTC. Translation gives CASSLVGQGGHEQYF.

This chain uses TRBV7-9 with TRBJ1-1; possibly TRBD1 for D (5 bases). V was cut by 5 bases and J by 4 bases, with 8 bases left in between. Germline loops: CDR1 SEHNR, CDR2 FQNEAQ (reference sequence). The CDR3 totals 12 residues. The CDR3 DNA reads TGTGCCAGCAGCGGGGCAGGCACTGAAGCTTTCTTT. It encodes CASSGAGTEAFF.

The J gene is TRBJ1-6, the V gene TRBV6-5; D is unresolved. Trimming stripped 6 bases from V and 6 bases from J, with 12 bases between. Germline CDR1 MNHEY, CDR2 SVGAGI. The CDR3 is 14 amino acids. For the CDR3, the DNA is TGTGCCAGCAGGCGGGAACAGTTTAATTCACCCCTCCACTTT. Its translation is CASRREQFNSPLHF.

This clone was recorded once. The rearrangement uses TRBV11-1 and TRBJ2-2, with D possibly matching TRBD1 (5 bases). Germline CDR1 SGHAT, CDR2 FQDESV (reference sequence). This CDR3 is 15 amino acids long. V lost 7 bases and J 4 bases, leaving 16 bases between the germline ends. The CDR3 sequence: CASTPTTGVTGELFF. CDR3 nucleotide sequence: TGTGCCAGCACCCCAACCACAGGTGTCACCGGGGAGCTGTTTTTT. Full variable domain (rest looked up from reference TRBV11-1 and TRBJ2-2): EAEVAQSPRYKITEKSQAVAFWCDPISGHATLYWYRQILGQGPELLVQFQDESVVDDSQLPKDRFSAERLKGVDSTLKIQPAELGDSAMYLCASTPTTGVTGELFFGEGSRLTVL.

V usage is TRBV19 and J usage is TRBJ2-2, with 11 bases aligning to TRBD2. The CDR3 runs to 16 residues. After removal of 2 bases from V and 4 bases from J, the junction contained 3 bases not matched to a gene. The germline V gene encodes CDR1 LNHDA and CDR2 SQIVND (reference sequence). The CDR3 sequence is CASSILAGGSTGELFF. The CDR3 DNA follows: TGTGCCAGTAGTATACTAGCGGGGGGATCCACCGGGGAGCTGTTTTTT.

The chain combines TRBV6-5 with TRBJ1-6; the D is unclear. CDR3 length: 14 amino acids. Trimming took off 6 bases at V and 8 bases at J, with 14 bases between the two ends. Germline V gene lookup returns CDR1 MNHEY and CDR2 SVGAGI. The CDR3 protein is CASSPRDLDSPLHF. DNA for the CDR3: TGTGCCAGCAGCCCCCGGGATTTAGATTCACCCCTCCACTTT.

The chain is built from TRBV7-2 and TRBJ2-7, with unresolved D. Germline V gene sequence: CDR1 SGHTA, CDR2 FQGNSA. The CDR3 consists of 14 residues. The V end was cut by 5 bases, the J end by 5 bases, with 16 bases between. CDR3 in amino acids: CASSPYPLLDEQYF. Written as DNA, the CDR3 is TGTGCCAGCAGCCCCTATCCCCTTTTGGACGAGCAGTACTTC.

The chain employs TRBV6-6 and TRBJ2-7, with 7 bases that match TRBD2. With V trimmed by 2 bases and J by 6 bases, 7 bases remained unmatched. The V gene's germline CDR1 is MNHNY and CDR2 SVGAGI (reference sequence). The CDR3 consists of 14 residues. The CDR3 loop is CASSYGYGRGEQYF. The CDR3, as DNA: TGTGCCAGCAGTTACGGGTATGGGAGGGGCGAGCAGTACTTC.

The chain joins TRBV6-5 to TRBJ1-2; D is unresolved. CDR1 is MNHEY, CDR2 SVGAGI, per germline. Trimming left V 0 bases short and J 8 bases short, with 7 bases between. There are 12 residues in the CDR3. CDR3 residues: CASSYSTGGYTF. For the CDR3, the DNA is TGTGCCAGCAGTTACTCGACGGGGGGCTACACCTTC.

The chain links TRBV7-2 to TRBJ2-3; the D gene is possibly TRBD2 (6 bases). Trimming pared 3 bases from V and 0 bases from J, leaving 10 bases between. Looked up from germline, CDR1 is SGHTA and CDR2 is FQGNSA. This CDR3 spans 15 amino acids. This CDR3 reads CASSFGGGSTDTQYF. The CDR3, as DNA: TGTGCCAGCAGCTTCGGGGGAGGCAGCACAGATACGCAGTATTTT.

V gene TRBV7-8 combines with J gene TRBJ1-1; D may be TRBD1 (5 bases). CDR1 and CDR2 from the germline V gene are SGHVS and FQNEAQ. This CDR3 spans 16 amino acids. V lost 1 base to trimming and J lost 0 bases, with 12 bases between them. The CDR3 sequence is CASSLVAGPMNTEAFF. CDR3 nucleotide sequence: TGTGCCAGCAGCTTAGTAGCGGGGCCTATGAACACTGAAGCTTTCTTT.

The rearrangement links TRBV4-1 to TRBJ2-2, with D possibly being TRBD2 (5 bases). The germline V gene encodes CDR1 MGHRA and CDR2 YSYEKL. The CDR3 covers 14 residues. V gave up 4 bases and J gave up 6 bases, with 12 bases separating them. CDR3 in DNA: TGCGCCAGCAGCCGCTACGTGGAGGCCGGGGAGCTGTTTTTT. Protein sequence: CASSRYVEAGELFF.

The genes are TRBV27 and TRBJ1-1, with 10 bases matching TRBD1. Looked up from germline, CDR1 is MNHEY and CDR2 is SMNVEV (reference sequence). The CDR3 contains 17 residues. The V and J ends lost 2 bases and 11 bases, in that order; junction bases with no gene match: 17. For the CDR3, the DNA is TGTGCCAGCAGTTTAGTACCTCCCCGGGACAGGGGATTGGGCGCTTTCTTT. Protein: CASSLVPPRDRGLGAFF.

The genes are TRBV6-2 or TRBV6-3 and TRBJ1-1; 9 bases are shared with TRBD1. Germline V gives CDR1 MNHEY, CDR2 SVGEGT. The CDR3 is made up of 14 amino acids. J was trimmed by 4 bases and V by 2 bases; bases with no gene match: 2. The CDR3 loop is CASSYGTGTTEAFF. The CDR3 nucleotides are TGTGCCAGCAGTTACGGGACAGGGACCACTGAAGCTTTCTTT.

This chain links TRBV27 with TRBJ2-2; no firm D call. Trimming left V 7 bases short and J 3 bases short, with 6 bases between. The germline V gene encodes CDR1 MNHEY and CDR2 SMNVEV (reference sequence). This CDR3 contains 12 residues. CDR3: CASNSYTGELFF. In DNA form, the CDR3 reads TGTGCCAGCAACAGTTACACCGGGGAGCTGTTTTTT.

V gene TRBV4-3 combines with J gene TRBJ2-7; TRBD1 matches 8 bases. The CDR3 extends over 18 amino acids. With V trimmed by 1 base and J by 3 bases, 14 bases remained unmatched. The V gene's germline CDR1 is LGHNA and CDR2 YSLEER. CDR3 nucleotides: TGCGCCAGCAGCCAAGTTCTCGCAGGGGGCTTTATCTACTACGAGCAGTACTTC. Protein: CASSQVLAGGFIYYEQYF.

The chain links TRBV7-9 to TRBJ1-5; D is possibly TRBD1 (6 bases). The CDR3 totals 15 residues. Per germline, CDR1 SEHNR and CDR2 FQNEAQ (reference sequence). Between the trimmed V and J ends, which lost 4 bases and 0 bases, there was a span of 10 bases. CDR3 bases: TGTGCCAGCAGCTCTGGACAGTATAGCAATCAGCCCCAGCATTTT. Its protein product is CASSSGQYSNQPQHF.

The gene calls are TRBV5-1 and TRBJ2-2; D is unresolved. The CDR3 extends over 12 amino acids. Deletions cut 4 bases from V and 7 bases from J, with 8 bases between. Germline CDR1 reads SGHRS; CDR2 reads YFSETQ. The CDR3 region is CASSQGVGELFF. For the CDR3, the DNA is TGCGCCAGCAGCCAAGGAGTCGGGGAGCTGTTTTTT.

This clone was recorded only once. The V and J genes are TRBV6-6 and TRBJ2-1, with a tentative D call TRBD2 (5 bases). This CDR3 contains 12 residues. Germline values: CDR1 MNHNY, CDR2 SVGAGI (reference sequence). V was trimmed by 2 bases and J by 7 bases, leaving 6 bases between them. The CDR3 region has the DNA TGTGCCAGCAGTTACGAGCGGAATGAGCAGTTCTTC. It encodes CASSYERNEQFF.

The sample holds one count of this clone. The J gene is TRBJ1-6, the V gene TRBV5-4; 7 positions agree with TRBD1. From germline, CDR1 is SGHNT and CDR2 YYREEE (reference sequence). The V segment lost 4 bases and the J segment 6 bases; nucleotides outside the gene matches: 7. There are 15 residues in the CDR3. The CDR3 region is CASSLTGLGNSPLHF. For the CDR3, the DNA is TGTGCCAGCAGCCTGACAGGGTTGGGTAATTCACCCCTCCACTTT.

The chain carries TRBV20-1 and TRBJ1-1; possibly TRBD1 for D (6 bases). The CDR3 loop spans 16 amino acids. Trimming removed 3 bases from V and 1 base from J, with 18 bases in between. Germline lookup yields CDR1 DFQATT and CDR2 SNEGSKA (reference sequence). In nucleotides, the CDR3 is TGCAGTGCTAGTGAGCTCAGGGGCGCGGGGAACACTGAAGCTTTCTTT. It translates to CSASELRGAGNTEAFF.

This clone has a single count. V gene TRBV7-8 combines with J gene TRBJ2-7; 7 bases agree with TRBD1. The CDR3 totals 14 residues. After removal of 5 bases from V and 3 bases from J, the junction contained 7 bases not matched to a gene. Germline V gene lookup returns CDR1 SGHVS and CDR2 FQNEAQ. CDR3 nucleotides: TGTGCCAGCAGCAGACAACAGGGGTTCTACGAGCAGTACTTC. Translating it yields CASSRQQGFYEQYF.